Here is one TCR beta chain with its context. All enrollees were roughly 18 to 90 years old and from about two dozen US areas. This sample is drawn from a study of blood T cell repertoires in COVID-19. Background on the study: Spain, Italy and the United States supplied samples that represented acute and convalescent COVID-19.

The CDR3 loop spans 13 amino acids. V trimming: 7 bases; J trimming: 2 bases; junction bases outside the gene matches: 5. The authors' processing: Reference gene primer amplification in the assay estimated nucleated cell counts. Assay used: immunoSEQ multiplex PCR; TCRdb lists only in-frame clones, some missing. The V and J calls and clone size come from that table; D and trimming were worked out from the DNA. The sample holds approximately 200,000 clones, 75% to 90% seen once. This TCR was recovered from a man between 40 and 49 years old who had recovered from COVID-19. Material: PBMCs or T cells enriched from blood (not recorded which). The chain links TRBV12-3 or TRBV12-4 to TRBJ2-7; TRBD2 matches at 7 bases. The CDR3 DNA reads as TGTGCCAGCAACCTTGGACTAGCCTACGAGCAGTACTTC. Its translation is CASNLGLAYEQYF.